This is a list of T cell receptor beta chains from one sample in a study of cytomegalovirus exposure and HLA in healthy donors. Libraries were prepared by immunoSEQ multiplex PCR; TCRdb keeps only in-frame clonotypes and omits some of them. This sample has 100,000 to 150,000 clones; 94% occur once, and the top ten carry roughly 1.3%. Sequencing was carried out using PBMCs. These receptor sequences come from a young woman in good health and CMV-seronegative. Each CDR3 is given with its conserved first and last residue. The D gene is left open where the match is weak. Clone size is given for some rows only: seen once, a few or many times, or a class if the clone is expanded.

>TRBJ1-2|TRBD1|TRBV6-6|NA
TGTGCCAGCAGCCTACAGGGGGTAAAGTATGGCTACACCTTC
CASSLQGVKYGYTF
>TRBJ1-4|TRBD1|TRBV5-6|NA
TGTGCCAGCAGTCCCACAGGGGGGGTTAATGAAAAACTGTTTTTT
CASSPTGGVNEKLFF
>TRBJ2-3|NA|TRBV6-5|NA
TGTGCCAGCAGGCGGAAGGGCACAGATACGCAGTATTTT
CASRRKGTDTQYF
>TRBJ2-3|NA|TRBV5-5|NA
TGTGCCAGCAGCTCCGCGTTACGCACAGATACGCAGTATTTT
CASSSALRTDTQYF
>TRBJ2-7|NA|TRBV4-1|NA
TGCGCCAGCAGCCCAAATACAGGATTGTTCTACGAGCAGTACTTC
CASSPNTGLFYEQYF
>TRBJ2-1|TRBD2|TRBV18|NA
TGTGCCAGCTCACCACGGACTAGCGGGGACAATGAGCAGTTCTTC
CASSPRTSGDNEQFF
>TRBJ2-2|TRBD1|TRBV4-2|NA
TGTGCCAGCAGATCCACAGGGGGCGCAAATACCGGGGAGCTGTTTTTT
CASRSTGGANTGELFF
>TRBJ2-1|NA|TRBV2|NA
TGTGCCAGCAGTGAAGGGAGACCCACAAATGAGCAGTTCTTC
CASSEGRPTNEQFF
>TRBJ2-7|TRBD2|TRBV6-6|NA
TGTGCCAGCAGTCCGCCGGGAGGTTACGAGCAGTACTTC
CASSPPGGYEQYF
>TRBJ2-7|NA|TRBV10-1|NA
TGCGCCAGCAGTGAGGCGGCGGGTCCTACCTACGAGCAGTACTTC
CASSEAAGPTYEQYF
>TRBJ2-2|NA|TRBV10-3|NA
TGTGCCATCAGTGACCTCGGACAACCGAACACCGGGGAGCTGTTTTTT
CAISDLGQPNTGELFF
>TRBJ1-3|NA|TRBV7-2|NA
TGTGCCAGCAGCCGACAGCTCTCTGGAAACACCATATATTTT
CASSRQLSGNTIYF
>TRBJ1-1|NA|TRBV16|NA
TGTGCCAGCAGCCAATTCGGGGATAGTGAAGCTTTCTTT
CASSQFGDSEAFF
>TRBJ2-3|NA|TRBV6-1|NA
TGTGCCAGCAGTGAAGCAGGGGGTGGGGGGCAGTATTTT
CASSEAGGGGQYF
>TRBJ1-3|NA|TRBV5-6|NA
TGTGCCACACAAGACAGGCCAGGCAACACCATATATTTT
CATQDRPGNTIYF
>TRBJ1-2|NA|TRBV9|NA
TGTGCCAGCAGCGCAATAGGGGGAGATGCTAACTATGGCTACACCTTC
CASSAIGGDANYGYTF
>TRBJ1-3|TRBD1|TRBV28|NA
TGTGCCAGCAGTTTAACCGGACAGGGGGGAAACACCATATATTTT
CASSLTGQGGNTIYF
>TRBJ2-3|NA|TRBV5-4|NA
TGTGCCAGCAGCTTGGATCGGGGAAGCACAGATACGCAGTATTTT
CASSLDRGSTDTQYF
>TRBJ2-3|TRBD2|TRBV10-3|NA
TGTGCCATCAATAGCGGGAGCACAGATACGCAGTATTTT
CAINSGSTDTQYF
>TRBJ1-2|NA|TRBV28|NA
TGTGCCAGCAGTTTCGACAGTAACTATGGCTACACCTTC
CASSFDSNYGYTF
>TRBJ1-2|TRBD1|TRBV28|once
TGTGCCAGCAGTTTAAAGGGGGCGTATGGCTACACCTTC
CASSLKGAYGYTF
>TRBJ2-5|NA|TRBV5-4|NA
TGTGCCAGCAGCTTGATTGGCCAGGGAGGTCGTCAAGAGACCCAGTACTTC
CASSLIGQGGRQETQYF
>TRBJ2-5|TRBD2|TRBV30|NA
TGTGCCTGGTGCCCCCGGACTAGCGAAACCCAGTACTTC
CAWCPRTSETQYF
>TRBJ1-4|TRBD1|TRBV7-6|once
TGTGCCAGCAGCTTACGCCCAAGGGGGCGAGGTGAAAAACTGTTTTTT
CASSLRPRGRGEKLFF
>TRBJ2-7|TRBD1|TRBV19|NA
TGTGCCTGCTCTCCGGGACAGGTTAACGAGCAGTACTTC
CACSPGQVNEQYF
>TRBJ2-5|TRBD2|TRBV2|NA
TGTGCCAGCAGTGTCATTGGACTAGCGGAATTGGAGACCCAGTACTTC
CASSVIGLAELETQYF
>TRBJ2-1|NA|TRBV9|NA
TGTGCCAGCAGCGTTAGGCGGAGCGACAATGAGCAGTTCTTC
CASSVRRSDNEQFF
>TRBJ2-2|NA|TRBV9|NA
TGTGCCAGCAGCGTAGGAGGCACCGGGGAGCTGTTTTTT
CASSVGGTGELFF
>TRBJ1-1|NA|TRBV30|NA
TGTGCCTGGAGTGCAACTGAGGGCACTGAAGCTTTCTTT
CAWSATEGTEAFF
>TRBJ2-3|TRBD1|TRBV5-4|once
TGTGCCAGCAGCTTGGGCGGCTCCCAGGGGGCAGATACGCAGTATTTT
CASSLGGSQGADTQYF
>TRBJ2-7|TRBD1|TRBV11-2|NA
TGTGCCAGCAGCCTCGGAACAGGGGGACAGCAGTACTTC
CASSLGTGGQQYF
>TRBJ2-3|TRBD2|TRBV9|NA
TGTGCCAGCGGGACTAGCGGTCTCGGGACAGATACGCAGTATTTT
CASGTSGLGTDTQYF
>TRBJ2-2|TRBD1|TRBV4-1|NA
TGCGCCAGCAGCCAGACAGGGCCCACCGGGGAGCTGTTTTTT
CASSQTGPTGELFF
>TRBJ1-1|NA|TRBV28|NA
TGTGCCAGCAGTCCACCCTCGGGGTCTGAAGCTTTCTTT
CASSPPSGSEAFF
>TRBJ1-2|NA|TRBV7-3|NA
TGTGCCAGCAGCTTAACCAGCTATGGCTACACCTTC
CASSLTSYGYTF
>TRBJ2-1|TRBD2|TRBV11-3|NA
TGTGCCAGCAGCCGTACTAGCGGTGCCTACAATGAGCAGTTCTTC
CASSRTSGAYNEQFF
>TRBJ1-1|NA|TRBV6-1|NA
TGTGCCAGCCGGCAAAGGGAGGGCACTGAAGCTTTCTTT
CASRQREGTEAFF
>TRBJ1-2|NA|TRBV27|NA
TGTGCCAGCAGTGATGCCGGGACTTACACCTTC
CASSDAGTYTF
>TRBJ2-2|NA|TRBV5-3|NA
TGTGCCAGAAGGTACAGGGTGGGTGACGACACCGGGGAGCTGTTTTTT
CARRYRVGDDTGELFF
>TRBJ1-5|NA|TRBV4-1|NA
TGCGCCAGCAGCCGAAGTACAGAATCCAATCAGCCCCAGCATTTT
CASSRSTESNQPQHF
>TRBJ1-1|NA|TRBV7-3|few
TGTGCCAGCAGCTTCGGGACAAACACTGAAGCTTTCTTT
CASSFGTNTEAFF
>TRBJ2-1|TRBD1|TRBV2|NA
TGTGCCAGCAGACTTCTCCCGGGACAGGGGGTTAACAATGAGCAGTTCTTC
CASRLLPGQGVNNEQFF
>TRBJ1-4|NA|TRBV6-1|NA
TGTGCCAGCAGTACAGGGCAGGGAGATGAAAAACTGTTTTTT
CASSTGQGDEKLFF
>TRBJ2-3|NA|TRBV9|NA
TGTGCCAGCAGAACGGGACTTTCGCGCACAGATACGCAGTATTTT
CASRTGLSRTDTQYF
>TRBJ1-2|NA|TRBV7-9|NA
TGTGCCAGCAGCTCAGACCGGGTCCTAAACTATGGCTACACCTTC
CASSSDRVLNYGYTF
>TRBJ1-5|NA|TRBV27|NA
TGTGCCAGCAGTTTAGGAGGGGTACGGAAACCCCAGCATTTT
CASSLGGVRKPQHF
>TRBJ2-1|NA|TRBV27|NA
TGTGCCAGCAGTTTGTTGTTGGGACCCAGCGGGAATGAGCAGTTCTTC
CASSLLLGPSGNEQFF